The 5 T cell receptor beta chains below all came from one sample that was sequenced in a study of blood T cell repertoires in COVID-19. Clones were sequenced by immunoSEQ multiplex PCR, and TCRdb holds only the in-frame ones, with some missing. The sample records approximately 45,000 clones, just over 90% being singletons. The material sequenced was peripheral blood. Receptors were obtained from a man between 65 and 85 years old with acute or convalescent COVID-19.

This clone was counted between two and nine times. The J gene is TRBJ2-7, the V gene TRBV5-6, with a weak D call TRBD1 (6 bases). Germline V gene sequence: CDR1 SGHDT, CDR2 YYEEEE. V was trimmed by 2 bases and J by 3 bases, leaving 21 bases between them. The CDR3 is 17 amino acids. CDR3 sequence: CASSFLTTGQTYYEQYF. In DNA form, the CDR3 reads TGTGCCAGCAGCTTCCTTACTACAGGGCAGACCTACTACGAGCAGTACTTC.

The gene calls are TRBV7-9 and TRBJ1-5, with 10 bases identical to TRBD1. CDR3 length equals 17 residues. Germline CDR1 SEHNR, CDR2 FQNEAQ (reference sequence). J was trimmed by 4 bases and V by 5 bases; bases with no gene match: 11. The CDR3: CASSPGTGDERNQPQHF. The CDR3 coding sequence is TGTGCCAGCAGCCCCGGGACAGGGGACGAGAGGAATCAGCCCCAGCATTTT.

The rearrangement links TRBV2 to TRBJ1-1; 7 bases match TRBD1. CDR1 and CDR2 from the germline V gene are SNHLY and FYNNEI. This CDR3 has 14 residues. The trim removed 1 base at V and 6 bases at J, leaving 5 bases unmatched. The CDR3 DNA reads TGTGCCAGCAGTGAAGGAGGGGGCGCATCTGAAGCTTTCTTT. Its protein is CASSEGGGASEAFF. Variable domain in full (rest from reference TRBV2 and TRBJ1-1): EPEVTQTPSHQVTQMGQEVILRCVPISNHLYFYWYRQILGQKVEFLVSFYNNEISEKSEIFDDQFSVERPDGSNFTLKIRSTKLEDSAMYFCASSEGGGASEAFFGQGTRLTVV.

The chain has TRBV15 and TRBJ1-5; the D gene is possibly TRBD1 (6 bases). Germline V gene data show CDR1 as LNHNV and CDR2 as YYDKDF (reference sequence). V lost 1 base to trimming and J lost 3 bases, with 10 bases between them. This CDR3 contains 15 residues. The CDR3 region is CATSRGTASNQPQHF. Here the CDR3 DNA reads TGTGCCACCAGCAGAGGGACAGCATCCAATCAGCCCCAGCATTTT.

The rearrangement links TRBV16 to TRBJ2-1; D not certain. CDR1 is KGHSY and CDR2 is FQNENV in the germline V gene. The CDR3 length is 13 residues. The V and J ends lost 0 bases and 5 bases respectively, with 5 bases between them. CDR3 bases: TGTGCCAGCAGCCAATCTCCAGACAATGAGCAGTTCTTC. Its protein is CASSQSPDNEQFF.